Detailed here is one TCR beta chain. These data are taken from a study of identifying expanded T cells in peripheral blood. Germline V gene lookup returns CDR1 MNHEY and CDR2 SMNVEV (reference sequence). This CDR3 spans 14 amino acids. Trimming cost V 4 bases and J 4 bases, with 10 bases left between them. Some clones are missing from TCRdb's copy, which holds only in-frame ones; the method was immunoSEQ multiplex PCR. The sample yields around 95,000 clones, approximately 88% seen once. The chain joins TRBV27 to TRBJ1-4; the D gene is possibly TRBD1 (5 bases). The specimen sequenced was blood. The TCR sequence derives from a person aged 18 to 75 in good health. The CDR3 region is CASSSRQYNEKLFF. The CDR3 nucleotides are TGTGCCAGCAGTTCCAGACAGTATAATGAAAAACTGTTTTTT.